A single sample is the source of the 31 T cell receptor beta chains below, sequenced in a study of naive CD8 T cells in extremely preterm neonates. Broader study findings: Preterm infants showed shorter CDR3s, fewer N additions and less trimming than older groups.

These receptors are not linked to any known antigen. The method was immunoSEQ multiplex PCR; TCRdb's version includes in-frame clones alone and lacks a portion of them. The sample includes 25,000 or so clones, approximately 89% of them seen just once. Extremely preterm births at roughly 23-27 weeks of gestation supplied the samples. Sequences were obtained from naive CD8+ T cells from cord blood. All receptors derive from a boy who was born preterm.

The chain combines TRBV30 with TRBJ1-1; a weak D match, TRBD1 (5 bases). The CDR3 sequence is 11 residues long. The V gene lost 0 bases and the J gene lost 6 bases, with 5 bases spanning the gap. The V gene's germline CDR1 is GTSNPN and CDR2 SVGIG (reference sequence). The CDR3 sequence: CAWSVGAEAFF. The CDR3 nucleotides read TGTGCCTGGAGTGTAGGGGCTGAAGCTTTCTTT. The entire variable domain, with the rest obtained from reference TRBV30 and TRBJ1-1, is as follows: SQTIHQWPATLVQPVGSPLSLECTVEGTSNPNLYWYRQAAGRGLQLLFYSVGIGQISSEVPQNLSASRPQDRQFILSSKKLLLSDSGFYLCAWSVGAEAFFGQGTRLTVV.

This chain connects TRBV11-2 to TRBJ1-3, with 7 positions matching TRBD1. The CDR3 is made up of 15 amino acids. V lost 2 bases and J lost 3; bases outside the gene matches: 4. Germline V CDR1 and CDR2: SGHAT, FQNNGV. The CDR3 DNA sequence: TGTGCCAGCAGCTTACGCGACAGGGTTGGAAACACCATATATTTT. This gives the protein CASSLRDRVGNTIYF.

The J gene is TRBJ1-4, the V gene TRBV27, with 10 bases that match TRBD1. The CDR3 extends over 13 amino acids. Germline V gene lookup returns CDR1 MNHEY and CDR2 SMNVEV (reference sequence). J was trimmed by 10 bases and V by 10 bases; bases with no gene match: 9. The CDR3 spells CAIPGQGLRKLFF. In DNA, the CDR3 is TGTGCCATTCCGGGACAGGGGCTTCGAAAACTGTTTTTT.

A few counts support this clone. This rearrangement joins TRBV4-1 to TRBJ2-7, with D unresolved. The length of the CDR3 is 14 residues. Trimming pared 1 base from V and 2 bases from J, leaving 9 bases between. Per germline, CDR1 MGHRA and CDR2 YSYEKL. The chain's CDR3 is CASSQGQLAYEQYF. The DNA for the CDR3 is TGCGCCAGCAGCCAAGGGCAGTTAGCCTACGAGCAGTACTTC.

The V and J genes are TRBV5-4 and TRBJ2-2; TRBD1 matches 8 bases. Unmatched junction bases numbered 6, after V lost 5 bases and J lost 0 bases. Germline values: CDR1 SGHNT, CDR2 YYREEE (reference sequence). The CDR3 has 16 residues. In DNA, the CDR3 is TGTGCCAGCAGACTCGGACAGGGCCCGAACACCGGGGAGCTGTTTTTT. This translates into CASRLGQGPNTGELFF.

The chain uses TRBV4-1 and TRBJ1-4; D is ambiguous. CDR3 length: 13 residues. Deletions cut 1 base from V and 5 bases from J, with 5 bases between. Per germline, CDR1 MGHRA and CDR2 YSYEKL. Here the CDR3 reads CASSQGQNEKLFF. CDR3 in DNA: TGCGCCAGCAGCCAAGGACAAAATGAAAAACTGTTTTTT.

The J gene is TRBJ1-1, the V gene TRBV19; no definite D call. The germline V and J ends were trimmed by 2 bases and 3 bases, with 10 bases remaining between them. Germline V lookup: CDR1 LNHDA, CDR2 SQIVND (reference sequence). This CDR3 spans 14 amino acids. CDR3 in amino acids: CASSIRGIDTEAFF. As DNA, the CDR3 is TGTGCCAGTAGTATACGGGGAATAGACACTGAAGCTTTCTTT.

The chain recombines TRBV7-3 with TRBJ1-1; 10 nucleotides agree with TRBD1. This CDR3 has 13 residues. V was clipped by 5 bases and J by 3 bases; unmatched bases: 0. Germline CDR1 and CDR2: SGHTA and FQGTGA. CDR3: CASSGTGDTEAFF. As DNA, the CDR3 is TGTGCCAGCAGCGGGACAGGGGACACTGAAGCTTTCTTT.

The count of this clone is one. The chain couples TRBV7-2 to TRBJ2-5; D is unresolved. Looked up from germline, CDR1 is SGHTA and CDR2 is FQGNSA. V lost 0 bases and J lost 5, with 4 bases in between. The CDR3 loop spans 12 amino acids. CDR3 DNA sequence: TGTGCCAGCAGCTTAGCCTACGAGACCCAGTACTTC. Protein sequence: CASSLAYETQYF.

CDR3 amino acids: CAWGLAGETQYF. The CDR3 DNA reads TGTGCCTGGGGACTAGCGGGGGAGACCCAGTACTTC. The chain carries TRBV30 and TRBJ2-5; TRBD2 aligns across 12 bases. V lost 5 bases, J lost 5 bases, and 0 bases stayed unmatched. This CDR3 contains 12 residues. CDR1 and CDR2 from the germline V gene are GTSNPN and SVGIG (reference sequence).

The V call is TRBV5-8, the J call TRBJ2-7; tentative D call: TRBD2 (6 bases). V gave up 4 bases and J gave up 3 bases, with 14 bases separating them. Germline V gene lookup returns CDR1 SGHTS and CDR2 YDEGEE. This CDR3 contains 14 residues. The CDR3 is CASSPGAGYYEQYF. CDR3 coding DNA: TGTGCCAGCAGCCCTGGGGCGGGGTACTACGAGCAGTACTTC. Supplemented by reference TRBV5-8 and TRBJ2-7, the full variable domain reads EAGVTQSPTHLIKTRGQQATLRCSPISGHTSVYWYQQALGLGLQFLLWYDEGEERNRGNFPPRFSGRQFPNYSSELNVNALELEDSALYLCASSPGAGYYEQYFGPGTRLTVT.

V is TRBV7-9 and J is TRBJ1-2; D call uncertain. This CDR3 has 13 amino acids. The V end lost 0 bases, the J end lost 0 bases, and 2 bases lay between the germline ends. Germline V lookup: CDR1 SEHNR, CDR2 FQNEAQ (reference sequence). The CDR3: CASSLAANYGYTF. The CDR3 coding sequence is TGTGCCAGCAGCTTAGCAGCTAACTATGGCTACACCTTC.

The chain employs TRBV7-2 and TRBJ2-7; 8 bases fit TRBD1. The CDR3 has 14 residues. Unmatched junction bases numbered 3, after V lost 1 base and J lost 4 bases. Germline-derived CDR1 and CDR2 are SGHTA and FQGNSA. The CDR3 nucleotides are TGTGCCAGCAGCTTAGGGACAGGGCCATACGAGCAGTACTTC. It specifies CASSLGTGPYEQYF.

The V and J genes are TRBV4-1 and TRBJ2-2; 12 bases map to TRBD2. The CDR3 is 17 amino acids. Germline CDR1 and CDR2: MGHRA and YSYEKL. J gave up 4 bases and V 5 bases, and 8 bases lay outside the gene matches. This CDR3 reads CASSNRLAGEVTGELFF. In nucleotides, the CDR3 is TGCGCCAGCAGCAACAGACTAGCGGGGGAGGTCACCGGGGAGCTGTTTTTT.

Concerning this clone: The same CDR3 can be traced to other DNA sequences in this sample. V and J are TRBV9 and TRBJ1-2; TRBD1 agrees at 11 bases. This CDR3 region has 15 residues. V dropped 0 bases and J dropped 3; count of bases not matched to a gene: 1. CDR1 and CDR2 from the germline V gene are SGDLS and YYNGEE. Here the CDR3 reads CASSVGTGGYYGYTF. CDR3 in DNA: TGTGCCAGCAGCGTAGGGACAGGGGGCTACTATGGCTACACCTTC.

DNA of the CDR3: TGTGCCAGCAGTCCGGGACAGGGCACCGAGCAGTACTTC. Encoded protein: CASSPGQGTEQYF. The chain is built from TRBV27 and TRBJ2-7; 9 nucleotides match TRBD1. The CDR3 runs to 13 residues. After removal of 5 bases from V and 6 bases from J, the junction contained 5 bases not matched to a gene. In germline, CDR1 is MNHEY, CDR2 SMNVEV (reference sequence).

The count of this clone is one. The chain employs TRBV10-1 and TRBJ2-2; D is ambiguous. There are 14 residues in the CDR3. In germline, CDR1 is WNHNN, CDR2 SYGVQD (reference sequence). V gave up 2 bases and J gave up 0 bases, with 4 bases separating them. CDR3 DNA: TGCGCCAGCAGTGAGCTCACGAACACCGGGGAGCTGTTTTTT. Translating gives CASSELTNTGELFF.

The chain recombines TRBV27 with TRBJ1-2, with a possible D match to TRBD1 (6 bases). Germline assignment: CDR1 MNHEY and CDR2 SMNVEV (reference sequence). CDR3 size: 14 residues. V lost 0 bases to trimming and J lost 8 bases, with 13 bases between them. Written as DNA, the CDR3 is TGTGCCAGCAGTTTATCGGGGGGGGCGCGGGGCTACACCTTC. This translates into CASSLSGGARGYTF.

CDR3 in amino acids: CASSYTKLNTEAFF. The CDR3 DNA reads TGTGCCAGCAGTTACACCAAACTGAACACTGAAGCTTTCTTT. The V and J genes are TRBV6-5 and TRBJ1-1; D is undetermined. V was trimmed by 2 bases and J by 0 bases, leaving 7 bases between them. The CDR3 loop spans 14 amino acids. Germline lookup yields CDR1 MNHEY and CDR2 SVGAGI.

This sequence joins TRBV4-1 and TRBJ1-1; TRBD1 matches 9 bases. CDR3 size: 15 residues. V trimming: 0 bases; J trimming: 5 bases; junction bases outside the gene matches: 4. Germline V gene sequence: CDR1 MGHRA, CDR2 YSYEKL. The CDR3: CASSQEGQGWTEAFF. CDR3 sequence (DNA): TGCGCCAGCAGCCAAGAGGGACAGGGATGGACTGAAGCTTTCTTT.

V and J are TRBV27 and TRBJ1-1; D is perhaps TRBD1 (6 bases). Trimming left V 0 bases short and J 0 bases short, with 8 bases between. Germline lookup yields CDR1 MNHEY and CDR2 SMNVEV (reference sequence). This CDR3 comprises 15 residues. The CDR3 coding sequence is TGTGCCAGCAGTTTATCGGGACAAATGAACACTGAAGCTTTCTTT. Translation gives CASSLSGQMNTEAFF.

The chain uses TRBV9 and TRBJ1-2; D unclear. CDR1 is SGDLS and CDR2 is YYNGEE in the germline V gene. Trimming pared 0 bases from V and 0 bases from J, leaving 3 bases between. There are 13 residues in the CDR3. The CDR3 region has the DNA TGTGCCAGCAGCGTAGAAGCTAACTATGGCTACACCTTC. Its translation is CASSVEANYGYTF.

J is TRBJ1-2 and V is TRBV7-9; the match to TRBD1 covers 9 bases. V shed 2 bases and J 5 bases; nucleotides not matched to a gene: 15. This CDR3 is 18 amino acids long. Germline values: CDR1 SEHNR, CDR2 FQNEAQ (reference sequence). This CDR3 reads CASSLIGFPGQGLYGYTF. The CDR3 DNA reads as TGTGCCAGCAGCTTAATTGGGTTCCCGGGACAGGGCCTTTATGGCTACACCTTC.

This clone occurred a few times. The chain carries TRBV27 and TRBJ2-7; 12 positions match TRBD2. J was trimmed by 2 bases and V by 5 bases; bases with no gene match: 10. Looked up from germline, CDR1 is MNHEY and CDR2 is SMNVEV (reference sequence). The CDR3 consists of 17 residues. The CDR3 loop reads CASSPLLAGGPTYEQYF. The CDR3 region has the DNA TGTGCCAGCAGTCCCCTTCTAGCGGGGGGGCCTACCTACGAGCAGTACTTC.

Regarding this clone: Other DNA sequences in the same sample also yield this CDR3. The chain joins TRBV27 to TRBJ1-1; a possible D gene is TRBD1 (5 bases). With 2 bases removed from V and 4 bases from J, the gap between germline ends came to 11 bases. This CDR3 has 14 amino acids. Germline V gene data show CDR1 as MNHEY and CDR2 as SMNVEV (reference sequence). The CDR3 nucleotides read TGTGCCAGCAGTTTAAGGCAGGGTATCACTGAAGCTTTCTTT. Translating it yields CASSLRQGITEAFF.

This clone was seen only once. The rearrangement links TRBV9 to TRBJ1-2; 10 nucleotides align to TRBD1. The CDR3 is 11 residues long. The V segment lost 7 bases and the J segment 12 bases; nucleotides outside the gene matches: 6. Germline V gives CDR1 SGDLS, CDR2 YYNGEE. The CDR3 loop is CASRTGGIHTF. The CDR3 DNA follows: TGTGCCAGCCGGACAGGGGGTATTCACACCTTC.

The chain employs TRBV6-6 and TRBJ2-3, with 12 bases fitting TRBD2. In germline, CDR1 is MNHNY, CDR2 SVGAGI (reference sequence). The V and J ends lost 6 bases and 4 bases, in that order; junction bases with no gene match: 8. The CDR3 loop spans 16 amino acids. The CDR3 loop reads CASSNLAGGRPDTQYF. CDR3 in DNA: TGTGCCAGCAGCAACCTAGCGGGGGGGCGTCCAGATACGCAGTATTTT.

The chain combines TRBV19 with TRBJ2-7; TRBD1 is a possible D gene (6 bases). The CDR3 totals 13 residues. CDR1 is LNHDA and CDR2 is SQIVND in the germline V gene (reference sequence). The V gene lost 3 bases and the J gene lost 2 bases, with 8 bases spanning the gap. The chain's CDR3 is CASSINRAYEQYF. The CDR3 nucleotides read TGTGCCAGTAGTATTAACAGGGCCTACGAGCAGTACTTC.

The chain has TRBV27 and TRBJ2-2; D perhaps matches TRBD2 (5 bases). The V end was cut by 5 bases, the J end by 1 base, with 8 bases between. The CDR3 has 14 amino acids. Per the germline V gene, CDR1 is MNHEY and CDR2 is SMNVEV (reference sequence). This chain's CDR3 is CASSLGLNTGELFF. CDR3 sequence (DNA): TGTGCCAGCAGTCTTGGACTGAACACCGGGGAGCTGTTTTTT.

The chain links TRBV27 to TRBJ2-3; TRBD2 aligns across 9 bases. After removal of 2 bases from V and 4 bases from J, the junction contained 1 base not matched to a gene. The V gene's germline CDR1 is MNHEY and CDR2 SMNVEV (reference sequence). The CDR3 totals 14 residues. This CDR3 is CASSLAGGPDTQYF. In DNA form, the CDR3 reads TGTGCCAGCAGTTTAGCGGGGGGGCCAGATACGCAGTATTTT.

The chain has TRBV27 and TRBJ1-1; the D gene is possibly TRBD1 (6 bases). CDR3 length: 14 amino acids. Trimming stripped 4 bases from V and 0 bases from J, with 9 bases between. Germline assignment: CDR1 MNHEY and CDR2 SMNVEV (reference sequence). In nucleotides, the CDR3 is TGTGCCAGCAGTTGGGGGGCGTTGAACACTGAAGCTTTCTTT. Protein product: CASSWGALNTEAFF.